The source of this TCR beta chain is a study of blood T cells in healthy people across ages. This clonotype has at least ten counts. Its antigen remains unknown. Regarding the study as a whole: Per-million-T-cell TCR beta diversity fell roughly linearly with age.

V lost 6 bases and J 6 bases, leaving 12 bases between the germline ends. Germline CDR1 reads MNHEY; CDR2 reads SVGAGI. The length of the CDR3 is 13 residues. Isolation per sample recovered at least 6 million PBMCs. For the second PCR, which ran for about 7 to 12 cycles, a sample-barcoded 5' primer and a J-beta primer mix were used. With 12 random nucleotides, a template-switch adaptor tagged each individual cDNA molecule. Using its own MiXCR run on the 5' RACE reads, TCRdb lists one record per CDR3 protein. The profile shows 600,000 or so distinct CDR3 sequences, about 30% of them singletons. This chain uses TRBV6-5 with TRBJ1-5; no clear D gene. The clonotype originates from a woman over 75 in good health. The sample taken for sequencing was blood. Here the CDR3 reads CASRATMSQPQHF. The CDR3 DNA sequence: TGTGCCAGCAGGGCTACGATGAGTCAGCCCCAGCATTTT.